A selection of T cell receptor beta chains follows, all from one sample in a study of chemoradiotherapy in HPV16-positive cancers. Libraries were prepared by immunoSEQ multiplex PCR; TCRdb keeps only in-frame clonotypes and omits some of them. Of roughly 750 clones listed, around 86% are singletons. This material consisted of tumor tissue, taken from a patient who underwent chemoradiotherapy. Source of these receptors: a human donor with HPV-associated anogenital cancer. The CDR3 runs from the conserved cysteine through the conserved F or W. A D gene is named only where the DNA matches it firmly. For some rows the clone size is stated as once, few or many, or as a class when expanded; others skip it.

DNA	CDR3	V	J	length	D	size
TGTGCCAGCAGCCAATCACTCGGACAGGGATACCACGAGCAGTACTTC	CASSQSLGQGYHEQYF	TRBV16	TRBJ2-7	16	TRBD1	.
TGCGCCAGCAGCCGGACAGGGAACCAAGAGACCCAGTACTTC	CASSRTGNQETQYF	TRBV5-1	TRBJ2-5	14	TRBD1	.
TGTGCCAGCAGCCCCACCACCTGGGATAATAATTCACCCCTCCACTTT	CASSPTTWDNNSPLHF	TRBV9	TRBJ1-6	16	.	.
TGTGCCACCAGCATCGAAGGACAGGGTAAAATTTATGGCTACACCTTC	CATSIEGQGKIYGYTF	TRBV15	TRBJ1-2	16	TRBD1	.
TGTGCCAGCAGTGACCCAGGGAAGCAGCCCCAGCATTTT	CASSDPGKQPQHF	TRBV2	TRBJ1-5	13	.	.
TGTGCCAGCAGCTTAACACAAGTAAAAGAGACCCAGTACTTC	CASSLTQVKETQYF	TRBV7-9	TRBJ2-5	14	.	.
TGTGCCAGTGGTGGGGGGTCAGATACGCAGTATTTT	CASGGGSDTQYF	TRBV14	TRBJ2-3	12	.	.
TGTGCCAGCACCCTTAGGGCTCGGAGTAGCACAGATACGCAGTATTTT	CASTLRARSSTDTQYF	TRBV7-8	TRBJ2-3	16	.	.
TGTGCCAGCTTTGGGTGGGACAGGGCGCACTACAATGAGCAGTTCTTC	CASFGWDRAHYNEQFF	TRBV7-9	TRBJ2-1	16	TRBD1	few
TGTGCCAGCAGCCCCCCCGGGGGGATCCCCTATGGCTACACCTTC	CASSPPGGIPYGYTF	TRBV5-6	TRBJ1-2	15	.	.
TGTGCCAGCAGCTTGGCGGGGGACTCTTATGGCTACACCTTC	CASSLAGDSYGYTF	TRBV5-4	TRBJ1-2	14	.	.
TGCGCCAGCAGTGAGTACGGGACCCCCCGACACGGCTACACCTTC	CASSEYGTPRHGYTF	TRBV10-2	TRBJ1-2	15	.	.
TGCGCCAGCCGATTTTCGCAAGAAAGGAGTTGGTTC	CASRFSQERSWF	TRBV5-1	TRBJ2-7	12	.	once
TGTGCCAGCAGTGACTCGCGGGGGGGGAACAATGAGCAGTTCTTC	CASSDSRGGNNEQFF	TRBV6-4	TRBJ2-1	15	TRBD2	.
TGTGCCAGCAGCCAAGCGCGGGATACGCAGTATTTT	CASSQARDTQYF	TRBV7-8	TRBJ2-3	12	.	.
TGTGCCAGCAGCACCCGGACGGACGAGCAGTACTTC	CASSTRTDEQYF	TRBV7-2	TRBJ2-7	12	.	.
TGTGCCAGCAGCTTGGATGACAGCAGCCTTTCTGGAAACACCATATATTTT	CASSLDDSSLSGNTIYF	TRBV5-8	TRBJ1-3	17	.	.
TGCAGCGTCGCCAGCTCACCCAGCCAAGAGACCCAGTACTTC	CSVASSPSQETQYF	TRBV29-1	TRBJ2-5	14	.	.
TGTGCCAGCAGCGTAAATTGGGGGGGGCCCTACGAGCAGTACTTC	CASSVNWGGPYEQYF	TRBV9	TRBJ2-7	15	.	.
TGCGCCAGCAGCAACCGGGACAGAGCAACGAACACCGGGGAGCTGTTTTTT	CASSNRDRATNTGELFF	TRBV5-1	TRBJ2-2	17	TRBD1	.
TGTGCCAGCAGTTACTCGAGCCGCGGGGGGTACAATGAGCAGTTCTTC	CASSYSSRGGYNEQFF	TRBV6-5	TRBJ2-1	16	TRBD2	.
TGTGCCAGCAGGTACGAGGGTGCCTCCTACGAGCAGTACTTC	CASRYEGASYEQYF	TRBV6-6	TRBJ2-7	14	.	.
TGTGCCAGCAGTGAACGTCGGGCGGGGGTCCGGGAGCAGTACTTC	CASSERRAGVREQYF	TRBV2	TRBJ2-7	15	TRBD2	few
TGTGCCAGCAGTTATGGGTATTCTAACTATGGCTACACCTTC	CASSYGYSNYGYTF	TRBV6-5	TRBJ1-2	14	.	.
TGTGCCAGCAGCTTAGGGGGACAGGGGGCCTACGAGCAGTACTTC	CASSLGGQGAYEQYF	TRBV7-6	TRBJ2-7	15	TRBD1	.
TGCGCCAGCAGCCCGGACAGGCCGGGGGGTAGTCAGCCCCAGCATTTT	CASSPDRPGGSQPQHF	TRBV5-1	TRBJ1-5	16	TRBD1	.
TGTGCCAGCAGTGACTCCGCTGGACAGGGGAGCAATGAGCAGTTCTTC	CASSDSAGQGSNEQFF	TRBV6-4	TRBJ2-1	16	TRBD1	.
TGCGCCAGCAGTGGGGACTGGAACACTGAAGCTTTCTTT	CASSGDWNTEAFF	TRBV5-1	TRBJ1-1	13	.	.